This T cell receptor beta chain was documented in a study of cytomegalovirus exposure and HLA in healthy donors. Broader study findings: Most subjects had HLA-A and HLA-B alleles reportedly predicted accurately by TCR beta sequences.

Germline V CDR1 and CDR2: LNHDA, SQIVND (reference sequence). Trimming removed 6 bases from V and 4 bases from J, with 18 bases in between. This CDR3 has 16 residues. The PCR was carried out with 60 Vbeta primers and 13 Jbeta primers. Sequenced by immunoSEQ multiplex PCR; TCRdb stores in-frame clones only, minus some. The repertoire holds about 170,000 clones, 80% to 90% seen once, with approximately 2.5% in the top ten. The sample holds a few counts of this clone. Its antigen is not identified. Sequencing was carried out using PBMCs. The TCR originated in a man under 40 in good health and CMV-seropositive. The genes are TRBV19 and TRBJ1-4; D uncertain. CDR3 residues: CASSPRGRPGNEKLFF. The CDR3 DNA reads TGTGCCAGTAGCCCCCGGGGAAGGCCGGGTAATGAAAAACTGTTTTTT.